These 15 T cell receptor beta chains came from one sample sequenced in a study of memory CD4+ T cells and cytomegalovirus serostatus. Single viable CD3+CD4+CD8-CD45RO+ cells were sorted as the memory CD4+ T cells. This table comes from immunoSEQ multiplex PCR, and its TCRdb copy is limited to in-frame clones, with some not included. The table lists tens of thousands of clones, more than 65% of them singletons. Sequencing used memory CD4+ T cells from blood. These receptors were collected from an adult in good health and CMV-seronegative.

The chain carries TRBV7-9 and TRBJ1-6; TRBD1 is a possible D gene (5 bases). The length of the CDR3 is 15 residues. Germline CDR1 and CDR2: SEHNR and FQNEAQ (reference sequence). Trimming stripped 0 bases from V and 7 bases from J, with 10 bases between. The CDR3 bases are TGTGCCAGCAGCTTAGCAGGGGCGCGGAATTCACCCCTCCACTTT. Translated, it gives CASSLAGARNSPLHF.

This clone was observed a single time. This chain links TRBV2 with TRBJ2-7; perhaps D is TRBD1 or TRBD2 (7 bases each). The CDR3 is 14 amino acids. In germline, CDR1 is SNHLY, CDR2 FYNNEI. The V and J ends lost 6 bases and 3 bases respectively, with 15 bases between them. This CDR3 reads CASSMTGRDYEQYF. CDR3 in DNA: TGTGCCAGCAGCATGACAGGGAGGGACTACGAGCAGTACTTC.

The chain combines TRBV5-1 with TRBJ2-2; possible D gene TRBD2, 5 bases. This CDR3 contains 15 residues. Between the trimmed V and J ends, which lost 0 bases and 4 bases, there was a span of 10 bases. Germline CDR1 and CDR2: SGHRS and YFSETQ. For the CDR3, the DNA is TGCGCCAGCAGCTTGGCGCTCGCGGGCACCGGGGAGCTGTTTTTT. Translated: CASSLALAGTGELFF. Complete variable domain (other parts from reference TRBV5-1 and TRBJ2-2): KAGVTQTPRYLIKTRGQQVTLSCSPISGHRSVSWYQQTPGQGLQFLFEYFSETQRNKGNFPGRFSGRQFSNSRSEMNVSTLELGDSALYLCASSLALAGTGELFFGEGSRLTVL.

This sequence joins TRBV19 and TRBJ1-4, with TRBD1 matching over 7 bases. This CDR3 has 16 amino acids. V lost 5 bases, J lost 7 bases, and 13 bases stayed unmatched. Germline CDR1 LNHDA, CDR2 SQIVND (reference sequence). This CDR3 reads CASSQPGGQKSEKLFF. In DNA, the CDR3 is TGTGCCAGTAGTCAACCTGGGGGACAGAAGTCTGAAAAACTGTTTTTT.

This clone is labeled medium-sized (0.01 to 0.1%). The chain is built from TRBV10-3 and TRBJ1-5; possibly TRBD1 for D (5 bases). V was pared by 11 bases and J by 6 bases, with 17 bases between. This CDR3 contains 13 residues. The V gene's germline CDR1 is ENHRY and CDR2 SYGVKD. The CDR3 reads CASYGGEGQPQHF. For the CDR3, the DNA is TGTGCCTCCTATGGAGGGGAGGGTCAGCCCCAGCATTTT.

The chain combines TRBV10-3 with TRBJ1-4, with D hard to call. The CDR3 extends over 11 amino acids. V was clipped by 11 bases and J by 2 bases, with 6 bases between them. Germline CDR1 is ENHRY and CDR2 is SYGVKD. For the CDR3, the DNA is TGTGCCGTGGGGACTAATGAAAAACTGTTTTTT. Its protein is CAVGTNEKLFF.

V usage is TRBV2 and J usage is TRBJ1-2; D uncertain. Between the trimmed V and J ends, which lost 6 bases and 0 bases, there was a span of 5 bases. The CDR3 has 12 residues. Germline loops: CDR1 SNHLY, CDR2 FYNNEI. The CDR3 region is CASRDSNYGYTF. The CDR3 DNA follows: TGTGCCAGCAGGGACTCTAACTATGGCTACACCTTC.

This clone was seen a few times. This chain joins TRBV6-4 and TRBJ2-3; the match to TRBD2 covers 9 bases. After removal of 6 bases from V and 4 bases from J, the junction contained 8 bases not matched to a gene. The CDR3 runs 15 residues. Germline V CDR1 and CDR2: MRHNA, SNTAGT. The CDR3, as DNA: TGTGCCAGCAGCCAGCAGGCGGGGGGGCCAGATACGCAGTATTTT. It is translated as CASSQQAGGPDTQYF.

The CDR3 coding sequence is TGTGCCACCAGCAGTTCACACGAGGGAGGAAACACCATATATTTT. It translates to CATSSSHEGGNTIYF. This sequence joins TRBV15 and TRBJ1-3; no firm D call. CDR3 size: 15 residues. CDR1 and CDR2 from the germline V gene are LNHNV and YYDKDF (reference sequence). The V and J ends lost 3 bases and 4 bases respectively, with 13 bases between them.

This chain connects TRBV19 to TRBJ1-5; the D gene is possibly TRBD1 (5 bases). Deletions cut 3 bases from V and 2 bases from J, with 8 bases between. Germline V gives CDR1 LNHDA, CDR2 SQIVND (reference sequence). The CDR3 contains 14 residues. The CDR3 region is CASSILTGNQPQHF. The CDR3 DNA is TGTGCCAGTAGTATTTTGACAGGCAATCAGCCCCAGCATTTT.

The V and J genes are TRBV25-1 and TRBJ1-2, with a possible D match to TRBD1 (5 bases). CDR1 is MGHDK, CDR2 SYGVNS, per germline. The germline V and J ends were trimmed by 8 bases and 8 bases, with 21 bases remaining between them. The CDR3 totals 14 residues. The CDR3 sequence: CASAKSGADKGYTF. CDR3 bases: TGTGCCAGCGCTAAGAGCGGGGCTGACAAGGGCTACACCTTC.

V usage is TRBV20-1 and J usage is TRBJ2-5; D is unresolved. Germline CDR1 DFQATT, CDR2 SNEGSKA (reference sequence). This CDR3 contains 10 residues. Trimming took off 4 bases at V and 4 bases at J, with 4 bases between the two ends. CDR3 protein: CSATRETQYF. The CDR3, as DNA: TGCAGTGCTACAAGAGAGACCCAGTACTTC.

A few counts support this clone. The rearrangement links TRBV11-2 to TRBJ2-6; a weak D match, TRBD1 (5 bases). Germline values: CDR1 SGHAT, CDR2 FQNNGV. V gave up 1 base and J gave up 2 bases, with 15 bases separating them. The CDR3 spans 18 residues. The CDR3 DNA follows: TGTGCCAGCAGCTTAGTAGACGGCAGGGCCACTGGGGCCAACGTCCTGACTTTC. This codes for CASSLVDGRATGANVLTF.

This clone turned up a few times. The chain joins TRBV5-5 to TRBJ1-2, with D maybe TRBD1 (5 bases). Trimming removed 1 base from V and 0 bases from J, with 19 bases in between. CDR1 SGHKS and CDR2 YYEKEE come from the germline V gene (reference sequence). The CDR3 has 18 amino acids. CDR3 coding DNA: TGTGCCAGCAGCTTGTCCTCCTCCGGGGGGTTCTCTAACTATGGCTACACCTTC. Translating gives CASSLSSSGGFSNYGYTF.

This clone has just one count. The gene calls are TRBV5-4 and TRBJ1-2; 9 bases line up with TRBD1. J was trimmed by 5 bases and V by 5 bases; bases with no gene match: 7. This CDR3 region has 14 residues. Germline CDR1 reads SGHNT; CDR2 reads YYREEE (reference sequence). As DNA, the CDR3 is TGTGCCAGCAGTCCCTCGGACAGGGGTTATGGCTACACCTTC. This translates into CASSPSDRGYGYTF.